The entry below describes one T cell receptor (beta chain). What this receptor recognizes is not known. Base qualities are missing; no much larger clone stands one base away. Library creation used 5' RACE. The sequencer listed for this sample is Illumina HiSeq 2500. A second roughly 7 to 11 cycle PCR used a sample-barcoded 5' primer and a J-beta primer mix. A template-switch 5' adaptor carrying 12 random nucleotides introduced a unique molecular identifier onto each TCR beta cDNA molecule. At least 3 million CDR3-containing paired-end reads were obtained from each sample. First-strand cDNA was synthesized from all RNA with the Mint cDNA synthesis kit, primed by a TRBC-specific oligonucleotide. Following uracil-DNA glycosylase treatment, all cDNA underwent a first 18-cycle PCR with the universal primers M1SS and BC2_uni_R. The original pipeline was this. For normalization, 1 million high-quality reads were randomly selected from each sample, with every read carrying a distinct molecular identifier. Reads sharing molecular identifiers were discarded rather than binned into consensus sequences. MiTCR, with a Q25 quality threshold and the strictest error-elimination algorithm, was used for CDR3 identification, clonotype clustering and error correction. A nonparametric unseen species model with Euler transformation was used to estimate a lower bound on total TCR beta diversity. TCRdb reprocessing: public reads trimmed at Q25 with fastp, clones called with MiXCR, in-frame beta chains kept. Entries are consolidated by CDR3 protein sequence, retaining the most common genes and DNA. For this entry, the V and J calls and clone size follow TCRdb and not the study's own pipeline. Here the sample has 1.4 million to 1.5 million distinct CDR3 sequences; around 42% occur a single time. Approximately 7.9% of the sample goes to the ten largest clones.

This sample stems from a study of blood T cells in healthy people across ages (dated by TCRdb to the mid-2010s). About the study as a whole: Template switching captured roughly one uniquely barcoded TCR beta cDNA molecule per two T cells in model experiments. The study measured age-related changes in TCR beta repertoire diversity using deep sequencing normalized with unique cDNA molecular identifiers. The donors were divided into four age groups: young (average approximately 15 years), middle-aged (about 40), aged (roughly 66) and long-lived (about 84). To avoid experimental bias, donors of different ages were spread randomly across the sequencing lanes. The study analyzed two additional independent replicas of 1 million unique cDNA reads from the same blood draw for two donors, one aged 18 to 30 and one aged 80 or older.

From its cysteine to its phenylalanine, the CDR3 spans 15 amino acids. CDR3 DNA is the only sequence kept; it has 45 bases, read in frame from the first base. Trimming removed 4 bases from V and 0 bases from J, leaving 13 bases between the germline ends. The germline V gene (reference sequence) sets CDR1 to DFQATT and CDR2 to SNEGSKA. Summary of the overall study and its limitations: A strong correlation was found between observed TCR beta diversity and the percentage of naive T cells measured by flow cytometry. The CMV infection status of donors was not known, potentially confounding age-related changes in expanded clonotypes. Estimates of total diversity based on one million sequenced T cells were regarded as lower bounds and as underestimates. Since profiling was done on bulk unsorted PBMCs, naive and antigen-experienced compartments could not be conclusively compared. Compared with the aged group, the long-lived group had more naive CD4+ T cells, fewer expanded clones and increased TCR diversity, a pattern suggesting age selection. Observed TCR beta diversity per million T cells fell roughly linearly with age, and a significant reduction was already apparent by age approximately 40.

Systemically healthy Caucasian individuals from Russia, some 38 in total and aged roughly 6 to 100 years, were included as donors. Roughly 9.5 milliliters of peripheral blood were drawn from each donor into EDTA-treated Vacutainer tubes. Ficoll-Paque density-gradient centrifugation was used to isolate PBMCs, with at least 6.5 million per sample. Total RNA, at least 5 micrograms per sample, was extracted from PBMCs with Trizol reagent. For every donor, flow cytometry on a PBMC aliquot measured the percentage of naive CD45RAhigh/CD27high T cells. Material: blood. Rearrangement joined TRBV20-1 to TRBJ2-1, and the D gene may be TRBD2, 6 bases matching. The source of this sequence is a woman aged 18-29 years in good health. The CDR3: CSAMEGRGSYNEQFF. At the DNA level, the sequence is TGCAGTGCTATGGAGGGACGCGGCTCCTACAATGAGCAGTTCTTC.